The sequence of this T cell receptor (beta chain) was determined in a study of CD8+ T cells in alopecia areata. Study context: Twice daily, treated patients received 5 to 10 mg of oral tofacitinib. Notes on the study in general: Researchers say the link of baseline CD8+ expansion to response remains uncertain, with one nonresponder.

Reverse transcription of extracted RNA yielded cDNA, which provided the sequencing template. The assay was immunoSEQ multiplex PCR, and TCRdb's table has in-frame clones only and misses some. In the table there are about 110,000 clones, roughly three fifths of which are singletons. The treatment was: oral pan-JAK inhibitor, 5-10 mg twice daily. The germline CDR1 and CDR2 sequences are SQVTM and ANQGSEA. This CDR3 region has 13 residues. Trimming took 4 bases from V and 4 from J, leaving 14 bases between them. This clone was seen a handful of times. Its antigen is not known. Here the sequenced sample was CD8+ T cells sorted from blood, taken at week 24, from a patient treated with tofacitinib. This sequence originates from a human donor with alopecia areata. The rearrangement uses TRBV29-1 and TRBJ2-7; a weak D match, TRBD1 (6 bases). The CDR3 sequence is CSVVKDSSYEQYF. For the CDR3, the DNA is TGCAGCGTTGTCAAGGACAGTTCTTACGAGCAGTACTTC.